Presented here are 9 T cell receptor beta chains from one specimen sequenced in a study of cytomegalovirus exposure and HLA in healthy donors. The PCR had 60 Vbeta and 13 Jbeta primers. Data came from immunoSEQ multiplex PCR; TCRdb stores just in-frame clones and leaves some out. The ten most abundant clones cover roughly 2.8% of a sample with 70,000 or so clones. Sequencing was done on a sample of PBMCs. The receptors here all came from a man aged 40-55 years in good health and CMV-seronegative.

The V call is TRBV7-8, the J call TRBJ1-4, with D maybe TRBD1 (5 bases). Trimming left V 5 bases short and J 2 bases short, with 9 bases between. Germline CDR1 reads SGHVS; CDR2 reads FQNEAQ. The CDR3 loop spans 14 amino acids. The DNA of the CDR3 is TGTGCCAGCAGCCGGAGACAGACTAATGAAAAACTGTTTTTT. It codes for CASSRRQTNEKLFF.

V usage is TRBV7-2 and J usage is TRBJ1-1, with D unclear. The CDR3 spans 13 residues. The germline V and J ends were trimmed by 3 bases and 1 base, with 6 bases remaining between them. Per germline, CDR1 SGHTA and CDR2 FQGNSA. The CDR3, as DNA: TGTGCCAGCAGCTTCGGTACGAACACTGAAGCTTTCTTT. Translated: CASSFGTNTEAFF.

This chain links TRBV6-5 with TRBJ1-2, with 8 positions matching TRBD1. The CDR3 consists of 16 residues. Germline V CDR1 and CDR2: MNHEY, SVGAGI. V lost 0 bases, J lost 2 bases, and 5 bases stayed unmatched. CDR3 nucleotide sequence: TGTGCCAGCAGTTACTCGACGGGACAGGCGAACTATGGCTACACCTTC. Translating it yields CASSYSTGQANYGYTF.

With respect to this clone: Other nucleotide sequences from this sample produce the same CDR3. V gene TRBV28 combines with J gene TRBJ1-1; D is uncertain. CDR1 and CDR2 from the germline V gene are MDHEN and SYDVKM. This CDR3 comprises 13 residues. The V gene lost 2 bases and the J gene lost 1 base, with 5 bases spanning the gap. CDR3 protein: CASSLTGNTEAFF. CDR3 bases: TGTGCCAGCAGTTTAACGGGGAACACTGAAGCTTTCTTT.

This sequence joins TRBV13 and TRBJ2-7; 12 bases are a match to TRBD2. V trimming: 5 bases; J trimming: 2 bases; junction bases outside the gene matches: 4. The CDR3 consists of 15 residues. Germline V gene data show CDR1 as PRHDT and CDR2 as FYEKMQ (reference sequence). CDR3 nucleotide sequence: TGTGCCAGCAGCCGAACTAGCGGGGGGACCTACGAGCAGTACTTC. Residues: CASSRTSGGTYEQYF.

This chain links TRBV29-1 with TRBJ2-1, with a tentative D call TRBD1 (5 bases). V shed 3 bases and J shed 0 bases, with 15 bases lying between them. The length of the CDR3 is 16 residues. Per the germline V gene, CDR1 is SQVTM and CDR2 is ANQGSEA. Here the CDR3 DNA reads TGCAGCGTTGACCCCGCCAGGGTAAGCTCCTACAATGAGCAGTTCTTC. This sequence encodes CSVDPARVSSYNEQFF.

The chain carries TRBV6-6 and TRBJ2-1; possibly TRBD2 for D (6 bases). Germline V gene lookup returns CDR1 MNHNY and CDR2 SVGAGI (reference sequence). This CDR3 has 15 residues. Trimming removed 4 bases from V and 0 bases from J, with 10 bases in between. The CDR3 is CASSLAGNSYNEQFF. CDR3 DNA sequence: TGTGCCAGCAGTTTGGCGGGGAACTCCTACAATGAGCAGTTCTTC.

Remarks on this clone: The sample contains more than one DNA sequence encoding this CDR3. The rearrangement links TRBV4-2 to TRBJ1-3, with no clear D. Trimming took off 1 base at V and 0 bases at J, with 7 bases between the two ends. CDR3 length: 15 amino acids. Germline CDR1 LGHNA, CDR2 YNFKEQ. The CDR3 region is CASSQGGGSGNTIYF. The CDR3 nucleotides read TGTGCCAGCAGCCAAGGGGGAGGCTCTGGAAACACCATATATTTT.

This chain joins TRBV7-6 and TRBJ1-3; 8 nucleotides agree with TRBD1. CDR3 length: 15 amino acids. The J segment lost 5 bases and the V segment lost 4 bases, leaving 7 bases of the junction unmatched. Germline assignment: CDR1 SGHVS and CDR2 FNYEAQ. The CDR3 loop is CASSSGWTGRNTIYF. The CDR3 nucleotides read TGTGCCAGCAGCTCCGGCTGGACAGGGAGAAACACCATATATTTT.